These T cell receptor beta chains were read from a single sample in a study of blood T cells in healthy people across ages. One entry per CDR3 protein, called by TCRdb with MiXCR from the 5' RACE reads. Of roughly 2 million distinct CDR3 sequences listed, approximately 50% are singletons. Input material: blood. These TCRs come from a woman aged 40 to 50 in good health. Both conserved end residues are part of each CDR3. Fields, in order: D gene, clone size, J gene, V gene, CDR3 protein, CDR3 DNA. D genes are given only for firm matches. Clone size appears in some rows only: once, few, many, or a class for an expanded clone.

NA	few	TRBJ2-5	TRBV7-2	CASSPLTGEGKETQYF	TGTGCCAGCAGCCCCTTGACAGGGGAGGGCAAAGAGACCCAGTACTTC
NA	NA	TRBJ2-3	TRBV28	CASSLTIAGQLTDTQYF	TGTGCCAGCAGTCTAACAATCGCGGGACAGCTCACAGATACGCAGTATTTT
NA	NA	TRBJ1-2	TRBV7-9	CASSPSGGGSYGYTF	TGTGCCAGCAGCCCGTCTGGAGGGGGGTCCTATGGCTACACCTTC
NA	NA	TRBJ1-1	TRBV6-5	CASSEIQGSTEAFF	TGTGCCAGCAGCGAGATTCAGGGAAGTACTGAAGCTTTCTTT
NA	NA	TRBJ2-7	TRBV6-5	CASSYEIAGEQYF	TGTGCCAGCAGTTACGAGATAGCTGGTGAGCAGTACTTC
NA	NA	TRBJ2-7	TRBV6-2/TRBV6-3	CASSYLSGGPSREQYF	TGTGCCAGCAGTTACCTCTCGGGGGGCCCCTCTCGCGAGCAGTACTTC
NA	NA	TRBJ2-1	TRBV6-1	CASSESRSYNEQFF	TGTGCCAGCAGTGAAAGTAGGTCCTACAATGAGCAGTTCTTC
TRBD2	many	TRBJ2-5	TRBV7-3	CASSFSTSGAVRATQYF	TGTGCCAGCAGCTTTTCGACTAGCGGGGCTGTCCGGGCGACCCAGTACTTC
NA	few	TRBJ2-6	TRBV29-1	CSVVDGKRSGANVLTF	TGCAGCGTTGTAGACGGAAAACGCTCTGGGGCCAACGTCCTGACTTTC
NA	NA	TRBJ2-7	TRBV29-1	CSVEYSYNEQYF	TGCAGCGTTGAATACAGCTACAATGAGCAGTACTTC
TRBD2	NA	TRBJ2-1	TRBV3-1	CASSQDTYSGGREQFF	TGTGCCAGCAGCCAAGATACGTATAGCGGGGGACGTGAGCAGTTCTTC
NA	few	TRBJ2-7	TRBV7-2	CASSLAPWYEQYF	TGTGCCAGCAGCTTAGCCCCCTGGTACGAGCAGTACTTC
NA	NA	TRBJ2-5	TRBV6-2/TRBV6-3	CASKRAETQYF	TGTGCCAGCAAGCGGGCGGAGACCCAGTACTTC
NA	few	TRBJ2-1	TRBV5-1	CASSLAVGGREQFF	TGCGCCAGCAGCTTGGCCGTAGGGGGGCGTGAGCAGTTCTTC
NA	NA	TRBJ1-1	TRBV21-1	CAWGQGAPLGTEAFF	NA
NA	NA	TRBJ2-3	TRBV15	CATSGVGLHTDTQYF	TGTGCCACCAGCGGAGTGGGACTGCACACAGATACGCAGTATTTT
TRBD1	NA	TRBJ1-1	TRBV7-9	CASSAPGQEPLEAFF	TGTGCCAGCAGCGCCCCAGGACAGGAGCCACTTGAAGCTTTCTTT
NA	NA	TRBJ2-3	TRBV5-1	CASSLDRGSRMVAQYF	TGCGCCAGCAGCTTGGATAGAGGGTCCAGAATGGTGGCGCAGTATTTT
NA	NA	TRBJ2-7	TRBV6-6	CASLYLGNEQYF	TGTGCCAGCTTATATTTAGGCAATGAGCAGTACTTC
NA	few	TRBJ2-3	TRBV6-2/TRBV6-3	CASENTDTQYF	TGTGCCAGCGAAAACACAGATACGCAGTATTTT
NA	NA	TRBJ2-2	TRBV7-2	CASSLVVRGHGELFF	TGTGCCAGCAGCTTAGTTGTCCGGGGTCACGGGGAGCTGTTTTTT
TRBD1	NA	TRBJ2-3	TRBV18	CASSSLRDSKRTSTDTQYF	TGTGCCAGCTCATCGCTACGGGACAGCAAGCGAACTAGCACAGATACGCAGTATTTT
NA	NA	TRBJ1-5	TRBV4-2	CASSQGQEYQPQHF	TGTGCCAGCAGCCAAGGCCAGGAATACCAGCCCCAGCATTTT
NA	NA	TRBJ2-5	TRBV15	CATSRVGVQETQYF	TGTGCCACCAGCAGAGTAGGGGTACAAGAGACCCAGTACTTC
NA	few	TRBJ2-1	TRBV28	CASSLFLQNEQFF	TGTGCCAGCAGTTTATTCCTCCAGAATGAGCAGTTCTTC
NA	few	TRBJ1-2	TRBV5-1	CASSWERTDLYGYTF	TGCGCCAGCAGCTGGGAGAGGACAGACCTCTATGGCTACACCTTC
NA	few	TRBJ2-1	TRBV3-1	CASSQWLGNEQFF	TGTGCCAGCAGCCAATGGTTAGGGAATGAGCAGTTCTTC
NA	few	TRBJ1-5	TRBV4-1	CASSQEGAFDNQPQHF	TGCGCCAGCAGCCAAGAGGGCGCTTTTGACAATCAGCCCCAGCATTTT
NA	NA	TRBJ1-4	TRBV7-2	CASSVRTATTNEKLFF	TGTGCCAGCAGCGTTAGGACGGCCACAACTAATGAAAAACTGTTTTTT
TRBD1	NA	TRBJ1-2	TRBV4-1	CASSQEPGGGYTF	TGCGCCAGCAGCCAAGAACCAGGGGGTGGCTACACCTTC
NA	NA	TRBJ1-5	TRBV6-1	CASDVRGRTSYSNQPQHF	TGTGCCAGCGACGTTCGGGGGAGAACCTCCTATAGCAATCAGCCCCAGCATTTT
NA	NA	TRBJ2-1	TRBV7-2	CASRSARSSYNEQFF	TGTGCCAGCAGGTCCGCGAGGAGCTCCTACAATGAGCAGTTCTTC
TRBD2	NA	TRBJ2-7	TRBV27	CASRPGLVYNEQYF	TGTGCCAGCCGGCCGGGACTAGTTTACAATGAGCAGTACTTC
NA	NA	TRBJ2-7	TRBV19	CASSIGTNMAYEQYF	TGTGCCAGTAGTATTGGGACCAACATGGCCTACGAGCAGTACTTC
NA	few	TRBJ2-7	TRBV7-2	CASSLIAAGRRTYEQYF	TGTGCCAGCAGCTTAATAGCGGCGGGAAGGCGAACCTACGAGCAGTACTTC
NA	once	TRBJ1-2	TRBV5-1	CASRQETYTNYGYTF	TGCGCCAGCAGACAGGAGACTTATACTAACTATGGCTACACCTTC
NA	NA	TRBJ2-1	TRBV6-2/TRBV6-3	CASRFLGTYNKQFF	TGTGCCAGCCGATTTTTAGGGACCTACAATAAGCAGTTCTTC
TRBD1	once	TRBJ1-1	TRBV6-6	CASSSGTANEAFF	TGTGCCAGCAGTTCAGGGACAGCCAATGAAGCTTTCTTT
NA	few	TRBJ2-7	TRBV6-5	CASSYSRDGTYEQYF	TGTGCCAGCAGTTACTCCCGGGACGGAACCTACGAGCAGTACTTC
NA	NA	TRBJ2-3	TRBV7-2	CASSRNSGQRRTDTQYF	TGTGCCAGCAGCCGCAATTCTGGACAGCGCCGCACAGATACGCAGTATTTT
NA	few	TRBJ2-5	TRBV6-5	CASSYSRLGQETQYF	TGTGCCAGCAGTTACTCGAGACTAGGCCAAGAGACCCAGTACTTC
NA	NA	TRBJ2-5	TRBV15	CATSRLQETQYF	TGTGCCACCAGCAGACTGCAAGAGACCCAGTACTTC
TRBD1	NA	TRBJ1-2	TRBV7-9	CASSLQLSGTGANYGYTF	TGTGCCAGCAGCTTACAATTATCCGGGACAGGGGCAAACTATGGCTACACCTTC
NA	NA	TRBJ2-5	TRBV20-1	CSARPTVTQYF	TGCAGTGCTAGACCGACGGTGACCCAGTACTTC
NA	few	TRBJ1-2	TRBV20-1	CSASTQLLNYGYTF	TGCAGTGCTAGTACTCAGCTACTTAACTATGGCTACACCTTC
TRBD1	NA	TRBJ1-2	TRBV28	CANWGQEGGYTF	TGTGCCAACTGGGGACAGGAAGGTGGCTACACCTTC
NA	NA	TRBJ2-4	TRBV14	CASSQEPQGPIKNIQYF	TGTGCCAGCAGCCAAGAGCCACAGGGACCTATTAAAAACATTCAGTACTTC
NA	NA	TRBJ1-2	TRBV20-1	CSVPDSNFYGYTF	TGCAGTGTCCCGGACAGTAACTTCTATGGCTACACCTTC
NA	NA	TRBJ2-1	TRBV20-1	CSAYRGRGGNEQFF	TGCAGTGCTTACCGGGGGAGGGGGGGCAATGAGCAGTTCTTC
NA	few	TRBJ2-6	TRBV11-2	CASGSAGANVLTF	TGTGCCAGTGGTTCCGCTGGGGCCAACGTCCTGACTTTC
TRBD2	NA	TRBJ2-1	TRBV11-2	CASRRTAGGYNEQFF	TGTGCCAGCAGGCGGACGGCGGGAGGGTACAATGAGCAGTTCTTC
NA	NA	TRBJ2-7	TRBV27	CASRAGFRLYEQYF	TGTGCCAGCAGGGCCGGGTTCCGACTTTACGAGCAGTACTTC
TRBD2	NA	TRBJ2-1	TRBV9	CASSVGAGGYGNEQFF	TGTGCCAGCAGCGTAGGGGCGGGGGGATACGGCAATGAGCAGTTCTTC
NA	NA	TRBJ2-1	TRBV6-5	CASSYDRRGWNEQFF	TGTGCCAGCAGTTACGACAGAAGGGGTTGGAATGAGCAGTTCTTC
TRBD2	NA	TRBJ2-5	TRBV27	CASSPLLAGLLETQYF	TGTGCCAGCAGTCCCCTACTAGCGGGGTTACTAGAGACCCAGTACTTC
NA	NA	TRBJ2-5	TRBV7-9	CASSDPSETQYF	TGTGCCAGCAGCGACCCCTCGGAGACCCAGTACTTC
TRBD1	NA	TRBJ1-2	TRBV20-1	CSRTGGYYGYTF	TGCAGCCGGACAGGGGGCTACTATGGCTACACCTTC
NA	few	TRBJ2-4	TRBV10-1	CASSEFPVLAKNIQYF	TGCGCCAGCAGTGAGTTCCCAGTTCTAGCCAAAAACATTCAGTACTTC
NA	NA	TRBJ2-7	TRBV4-1	CASSQDEVLGEQYF	TGCGCCAGCAGCCAAGATGAGGTTCTGGGCGAGCAGTACTTC